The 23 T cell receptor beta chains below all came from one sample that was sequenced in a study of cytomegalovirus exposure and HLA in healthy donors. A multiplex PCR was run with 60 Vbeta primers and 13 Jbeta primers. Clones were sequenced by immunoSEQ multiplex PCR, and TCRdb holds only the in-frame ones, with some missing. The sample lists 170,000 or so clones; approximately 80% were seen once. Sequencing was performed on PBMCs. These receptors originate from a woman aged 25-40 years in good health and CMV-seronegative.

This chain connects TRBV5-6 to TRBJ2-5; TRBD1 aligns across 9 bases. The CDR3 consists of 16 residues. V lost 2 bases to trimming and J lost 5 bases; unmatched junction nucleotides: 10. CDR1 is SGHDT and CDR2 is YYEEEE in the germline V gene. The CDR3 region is CASSLIGTGGRETQYF. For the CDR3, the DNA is TGTGCCAGCAGCTTAATCGGAACAGGGGGCAGGGAGACCCAGTACTTC.

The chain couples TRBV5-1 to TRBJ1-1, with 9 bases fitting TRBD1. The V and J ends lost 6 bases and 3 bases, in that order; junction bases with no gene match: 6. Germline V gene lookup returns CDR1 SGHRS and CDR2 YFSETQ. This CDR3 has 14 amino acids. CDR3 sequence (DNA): TGCGCCAGCACCAGGACAGGGGATGACACTGAAGCTTTCTTT. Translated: CASTRTGDDTEAFF.

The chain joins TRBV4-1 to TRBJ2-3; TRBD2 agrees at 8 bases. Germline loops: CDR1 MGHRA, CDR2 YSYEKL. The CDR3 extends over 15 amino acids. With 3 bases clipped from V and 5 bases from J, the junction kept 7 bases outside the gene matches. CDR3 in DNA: TGCGCCAGCAGCCAGACGTGGCTAGCGGGAGATACGCAGTATTTT. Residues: CASSQTWLAGDTQYF.

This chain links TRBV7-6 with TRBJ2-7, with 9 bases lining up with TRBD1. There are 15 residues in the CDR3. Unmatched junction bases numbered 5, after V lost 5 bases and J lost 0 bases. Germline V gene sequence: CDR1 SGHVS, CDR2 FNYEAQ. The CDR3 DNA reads TGTGCCAGCAGCCGGGGACAGGGAAGCTCCTACGAGCAGTACTTC. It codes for CASSRGQGSSYEQYF.

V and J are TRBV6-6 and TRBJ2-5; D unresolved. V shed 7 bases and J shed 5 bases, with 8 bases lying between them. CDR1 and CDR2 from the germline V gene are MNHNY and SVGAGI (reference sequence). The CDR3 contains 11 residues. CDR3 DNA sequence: TGTGCCAGCACAGATTACGAGACCCAGTACTTC. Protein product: CASTDYETQYF.

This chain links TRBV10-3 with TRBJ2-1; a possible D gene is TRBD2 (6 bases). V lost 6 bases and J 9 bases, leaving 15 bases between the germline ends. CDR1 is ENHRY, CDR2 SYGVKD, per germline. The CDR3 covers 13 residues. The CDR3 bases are TGTGCCATCAGCGGGTCGGAGGGCGGTGAGCAGTTCTTC. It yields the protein CAISGSEGGEQFF.

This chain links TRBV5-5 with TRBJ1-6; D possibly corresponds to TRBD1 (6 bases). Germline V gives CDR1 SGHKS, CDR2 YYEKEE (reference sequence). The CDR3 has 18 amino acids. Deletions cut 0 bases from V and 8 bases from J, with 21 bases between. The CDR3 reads CASSLGAGASRTDSPLHF. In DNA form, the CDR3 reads TGTGCCAGCAGCTTGGGGGCAGGGGCTAGCCGCACCGATTCACCCCTCCACTTT.

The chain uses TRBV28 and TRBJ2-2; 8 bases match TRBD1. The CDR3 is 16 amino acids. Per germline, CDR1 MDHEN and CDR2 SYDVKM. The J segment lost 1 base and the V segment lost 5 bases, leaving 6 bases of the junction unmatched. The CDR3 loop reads CASSLRTGMNTGELFF. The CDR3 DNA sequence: TGTGCCAGCAGTCTACGGACAGGGATGAACACCGGGGAGCTGTTTTTT.

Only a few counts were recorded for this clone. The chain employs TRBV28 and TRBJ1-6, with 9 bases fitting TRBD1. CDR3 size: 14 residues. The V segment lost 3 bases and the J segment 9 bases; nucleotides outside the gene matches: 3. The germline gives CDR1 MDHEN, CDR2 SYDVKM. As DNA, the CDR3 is TGTGCCAGCAGTTTGAGGACAGGGGTTTCACCCCTCCACTTT. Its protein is CASSLRTGVSPLHF.

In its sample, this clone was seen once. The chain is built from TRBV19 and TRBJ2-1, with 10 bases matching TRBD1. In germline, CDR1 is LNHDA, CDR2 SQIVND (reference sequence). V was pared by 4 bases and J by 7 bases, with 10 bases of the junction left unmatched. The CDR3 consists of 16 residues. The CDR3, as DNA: TGTGCCAGTAGTAGAAGTGACAGGGGGCGCGAGAATGAGCAGTTCTTC. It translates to CASSRSDRGRENEQFF.

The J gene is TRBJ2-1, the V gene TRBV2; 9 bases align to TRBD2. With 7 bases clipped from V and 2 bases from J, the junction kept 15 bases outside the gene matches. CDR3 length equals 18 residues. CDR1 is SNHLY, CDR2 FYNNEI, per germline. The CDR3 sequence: CASTLRGLASGAYNEQFF. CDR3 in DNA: TGTGCCAGCACCCTCCGAGGACTAGCGTCGGGAGCCTACAATGAGCAGTTCTTC.

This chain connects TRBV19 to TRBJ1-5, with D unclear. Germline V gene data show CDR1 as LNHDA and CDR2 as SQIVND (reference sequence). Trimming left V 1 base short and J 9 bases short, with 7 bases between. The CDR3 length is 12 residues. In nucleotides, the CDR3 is TGTGCCAGTAGTATAGTCGGTGGGCCCCAGCATTTT. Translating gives CASSIVGGPQHF. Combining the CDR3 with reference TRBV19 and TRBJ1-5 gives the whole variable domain DGGITQSPKYLFRKEGQNVTLSCEQNLNHDAMYWYRQDPGQGLRLIYYSQIVNDFQKGDIAEGYSVSREKKESFPLTVTSAQKNPTAFYLCASSIVGGPQHFGDGTRLSIL.

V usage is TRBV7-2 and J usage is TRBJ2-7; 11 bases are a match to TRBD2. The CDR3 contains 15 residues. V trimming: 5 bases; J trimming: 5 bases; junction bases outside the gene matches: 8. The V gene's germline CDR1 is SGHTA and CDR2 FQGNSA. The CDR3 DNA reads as TGTGCCAGCAGCACTTACACTAGCGGGAGCGACGAGCAGTACTTC. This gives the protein CASSTYTSGSDEQYF.

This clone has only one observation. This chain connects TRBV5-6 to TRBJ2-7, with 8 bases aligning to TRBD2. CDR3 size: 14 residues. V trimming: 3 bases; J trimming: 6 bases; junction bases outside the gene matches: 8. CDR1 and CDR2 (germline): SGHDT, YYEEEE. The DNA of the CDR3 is TGTGCCAGCAGCTCAGATCCGCTAGCGGGCGAGCAGTACTTC. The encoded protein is CASSSDPLAGEQYF. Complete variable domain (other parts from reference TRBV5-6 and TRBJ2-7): DAGVTQSPTHLIKTRGQQVTLRCSPKSGHDTVSWYQQALGQGPQFIFQYYEEEERQRGNFPDRFSGHQFPNYSSELNVNALLLGDSALYLCASSSDPLAGEQYFGPGTRLTVT.

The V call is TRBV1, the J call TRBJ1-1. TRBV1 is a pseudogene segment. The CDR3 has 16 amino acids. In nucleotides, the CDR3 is TGCACCAGCAGCCTCCACAGACCCACCCGGGGTACTGAAGCTTTCTTT. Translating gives CTSSLHRPTRGTEAFF.

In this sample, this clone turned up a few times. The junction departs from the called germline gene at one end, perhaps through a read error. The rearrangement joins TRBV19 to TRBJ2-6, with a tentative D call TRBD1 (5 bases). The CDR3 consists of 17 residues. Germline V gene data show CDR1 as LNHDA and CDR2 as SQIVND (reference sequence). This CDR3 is CASSDPRPGTGANGLTF. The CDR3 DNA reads TGTGCCAGTAGCGACCCGCGTCCAGGTACTGGGGCCAACGGCCTGACTTTC.

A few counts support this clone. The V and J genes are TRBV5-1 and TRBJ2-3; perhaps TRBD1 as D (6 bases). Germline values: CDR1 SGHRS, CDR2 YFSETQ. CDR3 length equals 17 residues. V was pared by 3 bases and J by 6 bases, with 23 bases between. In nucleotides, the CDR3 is TGCGCCAGCAGCTGGACACAGGGACCTCGGGTTCGGGATACGCAGTATTTT. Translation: CASSWTQGPRVRDTQYF.

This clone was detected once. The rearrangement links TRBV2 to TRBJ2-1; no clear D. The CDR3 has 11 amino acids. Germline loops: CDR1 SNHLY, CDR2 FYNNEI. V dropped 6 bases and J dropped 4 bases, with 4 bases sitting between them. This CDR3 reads CASSPYNEQFF. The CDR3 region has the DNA TGTGCCAGCAGCCCTTACAATGAGCAGTTCTTC.

This CDR3 reads CASSVGYGESSPLHF. DNA of the CDR3: TGTGCCAGCAGCGTAGGGTACGGGGAAAGTTCACCCCTCCACTTT. The chain is built from TRBV9 and TRBJ1-6; D ambiguous. V dropped 0 bases and J dropped 9 bases, with 13 bases sitting between them. CDR1 and CDR2 (germline): SGDLS, YYNGEE. CDR3 size: 15 residues.

The CDR3 loop is CASSEGQGLRSPLHF. The DNA for the CDR3 is TGTGCCAGCAGTGAAGGACAGGGGTTACGCTCACCCCTCCACTTT. This rearrangement joins TRBV2 to TRBJ1-6; 8 bases map to TRBD1. Unmatched junction bases numbered 6, after V lost 1 base and J lost 10 bases. CDR1 is SNHLY and CDR2 is FYNNEI in the germline V gene. The CDR3 spans 15 residues.

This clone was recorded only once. CDR3 sequence: CAWSGTGGTNTGELFF. CDR3 in DNA: TGTGCCTGGAGCGGGACAGGGGGCACGAACACCGGGGAGCTGTTTTTT. The rearrangement joins TRBV30 to TRBJ2-2, with TRBD1 matching over 12 bases. The CDR3 spans 16 residues. Germline loops: CDR1 GTSNPN, CDR2 SVGIG (reference sequence). The V gene end was trimmed by 3 bases and the J gene end by 0 bases; junction bases not matched to a gene: 2.

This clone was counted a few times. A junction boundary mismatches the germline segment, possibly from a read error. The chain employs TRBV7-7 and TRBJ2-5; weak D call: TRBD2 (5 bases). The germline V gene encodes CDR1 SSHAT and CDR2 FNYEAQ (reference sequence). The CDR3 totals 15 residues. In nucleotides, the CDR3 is TGTGCTAGCAGCTTGGGCGGGTACCGCGGCGAGACCCAGTACTTC. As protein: CASSLGGYRGETQYF.

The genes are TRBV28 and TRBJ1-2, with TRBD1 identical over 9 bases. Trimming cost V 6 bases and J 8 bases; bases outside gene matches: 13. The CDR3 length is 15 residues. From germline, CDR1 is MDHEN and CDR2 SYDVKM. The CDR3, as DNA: TGTGCCAGCAGCAGGGTACAGGGGGCTGTTGACGGCTACACCTTC. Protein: CASSRVQGAVDGYTF.